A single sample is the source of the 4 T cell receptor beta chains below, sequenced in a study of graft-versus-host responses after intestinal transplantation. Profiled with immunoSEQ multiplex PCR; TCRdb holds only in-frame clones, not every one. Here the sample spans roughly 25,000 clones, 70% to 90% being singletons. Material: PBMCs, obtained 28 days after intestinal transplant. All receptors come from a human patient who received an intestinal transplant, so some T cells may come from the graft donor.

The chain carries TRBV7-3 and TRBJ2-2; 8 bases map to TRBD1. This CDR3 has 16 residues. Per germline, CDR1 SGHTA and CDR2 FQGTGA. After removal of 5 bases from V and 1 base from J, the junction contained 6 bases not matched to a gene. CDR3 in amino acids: CASSASGTGNTGELFF. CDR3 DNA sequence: TGTGCCAGCAGCGCCTCCGGGACAGGGAACACCGGGGAGCTGTTTTTT.

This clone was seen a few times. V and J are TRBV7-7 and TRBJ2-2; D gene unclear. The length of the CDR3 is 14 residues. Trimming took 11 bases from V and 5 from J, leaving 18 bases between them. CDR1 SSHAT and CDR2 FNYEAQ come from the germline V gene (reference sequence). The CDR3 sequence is CAAQSSSETGELFF. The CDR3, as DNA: TGTGCCGCCCAATCCAGTAGTGAGACCGGGGAGCTGTTTTTT.

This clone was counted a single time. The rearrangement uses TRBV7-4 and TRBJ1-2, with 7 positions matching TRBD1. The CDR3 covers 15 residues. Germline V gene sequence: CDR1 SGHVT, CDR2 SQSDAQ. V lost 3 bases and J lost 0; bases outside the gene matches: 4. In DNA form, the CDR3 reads TGTGCCAGCAGCTTCCGGACAGGACCTAACTATGGCTACACCTTC. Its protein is CASSFRTGPNYGYTF.

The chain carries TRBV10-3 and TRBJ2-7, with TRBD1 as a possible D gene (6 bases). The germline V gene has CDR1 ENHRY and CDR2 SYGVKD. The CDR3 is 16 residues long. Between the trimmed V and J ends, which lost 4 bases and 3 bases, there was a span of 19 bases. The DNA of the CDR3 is TGTGCCATCAGTGTCATACAGGGTCAGAGACTCTACGAGCAGTACTTC. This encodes CAISVIQGQRLYEQYF.